This paragraph covers one TCR beta chain sequence. This clonotype came up a few times. The antigen it recognizes is unknown. Base qualities are missing; no much larger clone stands one base away. The sample comes from a study of T cells after yellow fever vaccination (dated by TCRdb to about 2019). Regarding the complete study: Libraries from fractions with low cell numbers were prepared with the SMART-Seq v4 Ultra Low Input RNA kit. Bulk TCR alpha and beta repertoires were sequenced longitudinally to track T-cell clones before and after primary and booster YFV17D yellow fever vaccination. Two healthy male donors, one aged 18 to 30 and one aged 30 to 39 years, made up the cohort. Blood samples were taken at several timepoints before and after primary and secondary immunization, and bulk PBMC replicates and cell subsets were isolated.

Paper-wide results and their limitations: Most clones expanded after primary vaccination (about 95% of CD4 and around nine tenths of CD8) were re-detected after the booster, suggesting that broad memory maintenance occurred. A small fraction of clonotypes appeared in both the CD4 and CD8 compartments, likely as a result of convergent recombination. Compared with the primary T-cell response, the secondary T-cell response was weaker but faster, peaking on day 5 rather than day 15. Because abundant contaminating clonotypes from the bulk population could be contained in FACS-sorted repertoires, computational filtering was required. Because only two donors were included in the study, the extent to which the findings can be generalized is limited.

TCRdb names Illumina NovaSeq 6000 as the instrument used. Synthesis of TCR cDNA relied on 5'RACE template switching, a step that introduced a universal primer site along with unique molecular identifiers. cDNA synthesis was primed from both the TCR alpha and TCR beta constant segments. Two PCR steps were used to amplify libraries, with sample barcodes and sequencing adapters being added in the second step. Sequencing of the libraries was done on either Illumina HiSeq 2500 (2x100 bp) or NovaSeq (2x150 bp). The original methods were these. Reads were demultiplexed and collapsed into UMI consensus sequences with MIGEC, and V(D)J alignment was performed with MiXCR. Vaccine-responding clonotypes were defined with edgeR using replicate PBMC samples, requiring FDR below 0.01 and a log2 fold change above 5 up to day 15. CD4 or CD8 identity was assigned to each bulk clonotype according to whether the clonotype was present at higher abundance in the sequenced CD4 repertoire or the sequenced CD8 repertoire. TCRdb reprocessed the public reads (quality trimming at Q25 with fastp, clone calling with MiXCR) and kept in-frame beta chains. Merged by CDR3 protein, the rows form single entries marked with the most common genes and DNA. Clone size and V and J calls follow TCRdb, not the original study. For this sample there are a few hundred thousand distinct CDR3 sequences; 3.6% appear just once. Clones ranked in the top ten supply about 25% of the sample.

According to the germline V gene (reference sequence), CDR1 reads LGHDT and CDR2 reads YNNKEL. Here V drops 0 bases and J drops 1 base, and the junction holds 2 bases not matched to any gene. The CDR3 goes from the cysteine to the phenylalanine over 16 residues. Of all the DNA, just the CDR3 is kept, 48 bases in frame from base 1. Per the publication, the treatment or condition label means: live attenuated yellow fever vaccine strain. At every blood-draw timepoint, two biological replicates of bulk PBMCs were collected. A standard Ficoll-Paque protocol was used to isolate PBMCs from peripheral blood. TriZol was used to extract RNA from bulk PBMCs, from CD4 and CD8 fractions, and from dextramer-positive and dextramer-negative fractions.

The sequence was obtained from a man aged 18 to 35 who received the YFV17D yellow fever vaccine. The sample was PBMCs, taken on the day of the yellow fever booster vaccination. The chain is encoded by TRBV3-1 joined to TRBJ2-1, and TRBD1 aligns with 8 junction nucleotides. The CDR3 is CASSQEQGVSYNEQFF. Read as DNA, the sequence is TGTGCCAGCAGCCAAGAACAGGGGGTATCCTACAATGAGCAGTTCTTC.